This TCR beta chain came from a study of shared clonotypes between healthy human individuals. The assay was immunoSEQ multiplex PCR, and TCRdb's table has in-frame clones only and misses some. Seen here are roughly 2,500,000 clones, approximately 93% observed once, and the top ten hold about 0.38%. Germline CDR1 MNHEY, CDR2 SMNVEV (reference sequence). This CDR3 region has 13 residues. Trimming cost V 6 bases and J 8 bases, with 11 bases left between them. The specimen was naive CD4+ T cells from PBMCs. Regarding subset: CD45RA+ positively selected. The sequence was collected from a man between 18 and 35 years old in good health. Some clones in this sample may be carry-over from other donors' samples. This sequence joins TRBV27 and TRBJ1-6; the D is unclear. DNA of the CDR3: TGTGCCAGCAGCCCCTCCCCTTATTCACCCCTCCACTTT. It specifies CASSPSPYSPLHF.